This T cell receptor beta chain was captured by sequencing in a study of response to subunit inactivated influenza vaccine. General study results and limits: Every seasonal influenza vaccination brings in few new T cells, the authors suggested.

In this sample, this clonotype turned up many times. Its antigen is not known. TCRdb reprocessed the RT-PCR reads with MiXCR, giving one entry per CDR3 protein. The sample lists 530,000 or so distinct CDR3 sequences, about 11% seen once, with about a tenth in the top ten. The V end was cut by 8 bases, the J end by 0 bases, with 14 bases between. The CDR3 is 15 residues long. Germline V gene lookup returns CDR1 SGHAT and CDR2 FQNNGV. This receptor was taken from a man aged 50-59 years who received an inactivated influenza vaccine. The chain recombines TRBV11-2 with TRBJ2-1; maybe TRBD2 (6 bases). Sequencing was performed on PBMCs from blood, taken on the day of vaccination. This CDR3 reads CASRRSGSSYNEQFF. CDR3 in DNA: TGTGCCAGCCGCCGCTCCGGGAGCTCCTACAATGAGCAGTTCTTC.